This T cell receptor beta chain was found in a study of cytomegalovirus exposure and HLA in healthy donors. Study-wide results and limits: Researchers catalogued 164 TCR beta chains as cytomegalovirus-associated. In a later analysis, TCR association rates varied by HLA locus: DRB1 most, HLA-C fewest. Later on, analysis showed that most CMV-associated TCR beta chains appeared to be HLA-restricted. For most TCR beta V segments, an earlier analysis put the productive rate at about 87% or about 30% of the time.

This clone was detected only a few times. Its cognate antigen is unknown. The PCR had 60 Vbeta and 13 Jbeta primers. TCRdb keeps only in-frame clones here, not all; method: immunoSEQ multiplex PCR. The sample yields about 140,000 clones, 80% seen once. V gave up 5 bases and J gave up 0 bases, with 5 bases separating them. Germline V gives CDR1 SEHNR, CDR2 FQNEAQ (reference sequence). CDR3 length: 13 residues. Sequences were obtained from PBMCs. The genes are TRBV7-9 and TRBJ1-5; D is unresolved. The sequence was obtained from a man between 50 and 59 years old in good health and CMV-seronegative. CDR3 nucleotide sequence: TGTGCCAGCAGCCACAATAGCAATCAGCCCCAGCATTTT. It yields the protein CASSHNSNQPQHF.